Following are 3 T cell receptor beta chains from one sample sequenced in a study of T cell responses to AZD1222 COVID-19 vaccine. Only in-frame clones appear in the TCRdb table, and some are missing; sequencing was by immunoSEQ multiplex PCR. The sample records 95,000 to 150,000 clones, about 90% being singletons. Material: peripheral blood, obtained on day 0 of AZD1222 vaccination. These TCRs come from an adult in good health.

The chain recombines TRBV5-8 with TRBJ1-2, with D uncertain. Trimming took 2 bases from V and 3 from J, leaving 5 bases between them. The CDR3 runs 12 residues. CDR1 and CDR2 from the germline V gene are SGHTS and YDEGEE. CDR3 bases: TGTGCCAGCAGCTTAGTGTACTATGGCTACACCTTC. This translates into CASSLVYYGYTF.

Points on this clone: Because the CDR3's place on the DNA is in doubt, the DNA is left out and the CDR3 is given as listed by TCRdb. The V and J genes are TRBV29-1 and TRBJ1-2. Ends included, the CDR3 has 18 residues. Per germline, CDR1 SQVTM and CDR2 ANQGSEA. The CDR3 here is CSVEVRGGGYTFGYGYTF.

The chain has TRBV4-1 and TRBJ1-4; D call uncertain. The V gene's germline CDR1 is MGHRA and CDR2 YSYEKL. The CDR3 is made up of 15 amino acids. The ends were cut back, 4 bases at V and 2 bases at J, with 11 bases in the middle. The CDR3 region has the DNA TGCGCCAGCAGCCTTACCCTGGGGACTAATGAAAAACTGTTTTTT. Its protein is CASSLTLGTNEKLFF.